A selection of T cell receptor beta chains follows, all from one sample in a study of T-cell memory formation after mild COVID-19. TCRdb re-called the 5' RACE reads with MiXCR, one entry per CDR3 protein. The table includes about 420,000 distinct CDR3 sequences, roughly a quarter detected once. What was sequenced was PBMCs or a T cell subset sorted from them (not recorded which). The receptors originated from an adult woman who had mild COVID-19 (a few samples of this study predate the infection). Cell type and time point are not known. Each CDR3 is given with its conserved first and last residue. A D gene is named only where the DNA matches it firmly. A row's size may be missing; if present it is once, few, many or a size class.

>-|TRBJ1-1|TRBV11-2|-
TGTGCCAGCAGCTTAGATCCCGGGGTACACACTGAAGCTTTCTTT
CASSLDPGVHTEAFF
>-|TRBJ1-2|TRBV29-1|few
TGCAGCGTTGAAGATGCCAGGGACTATGGCTACACCTTC
CSVEDARDYGYTF
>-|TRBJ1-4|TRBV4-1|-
TGCGCCAGCAGCCGAGACGGCACAACTAATGAAAAACTGTTTTTT
CASSRDGTTNEKLFF
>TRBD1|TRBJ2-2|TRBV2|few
TGTGCCAGCCGAGGGGTAGGACAGGGGAGAACCGGGGAGCTGTTTTTT
CASRGVGQGRTGELFF
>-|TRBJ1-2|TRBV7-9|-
TGTGCCAGCAGCAGGACAGCCTTTAACTATGGCTACACCTTC
CASSRTAFNYGYTF
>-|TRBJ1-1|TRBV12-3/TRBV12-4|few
TGTGCCAGCAGTTTAAGGGGAACGAACACTGAAGCTTTCTTT
CASSLRGTNTEAFF
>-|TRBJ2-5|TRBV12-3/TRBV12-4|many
TGTGCCAGCAGCACGGGTCTGCCGACCCAGTACTTC
CASSTGLPTQYF
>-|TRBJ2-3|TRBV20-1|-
TGCAGTGCTAGATTCGCGGGGCTCACAGATACGCAGTATTTT
CSARFAGLTDTQYF
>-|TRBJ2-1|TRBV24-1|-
TGTGCCACCAGTGCCCTAGGACACGGGGAGCAGTTCTTC
CATSALGHGEQFF
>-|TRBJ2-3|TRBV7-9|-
TGTGCCAGCAGAAACGGTACAGATACGCAGTATTTT
CASRNGTDTQYF
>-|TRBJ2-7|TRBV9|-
TGTGCCAGCAGCGTAAGGGCAGGGACGTACGAGCAGTACTTC
CASSVRAGTYEQYF
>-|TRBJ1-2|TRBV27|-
TGTGCCAGCAGTACTCAGGGCAGAGGAGGCTGCACCTTC
CASSTQGRGGCTF
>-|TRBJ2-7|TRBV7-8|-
TGTGCCAGCAGCAGCGCTCGTCGCCCTTTGGGCTACGAGCAGTACTTC
CASSSARRPLGYEQYF
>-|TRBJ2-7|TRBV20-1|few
TGCAGTGCTATGTCGGGGCGGGGAAACTACGAGCAGTACTTC
CSAMSGRGNYEQYF
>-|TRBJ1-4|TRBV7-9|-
TGTGCCAGCAGCTGGTTTAATGAAAAACTGTTTTTT
CASSWFNEKLFF
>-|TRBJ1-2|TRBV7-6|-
TGTGCCAGCAGCCCACGGGCCTCAGGGGACTATGGCTACACCTTC
CASSPRASGDYGYTF
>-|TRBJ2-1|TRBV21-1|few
TGTGCCAGCAGCAAAGAAATATCCCGCTCCTACAATGAGCAGTTCTTC
CASSKEISRSYNEQFF
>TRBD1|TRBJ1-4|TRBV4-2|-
TGTGCCAGCAGCTTCACAGGGGGAGTGAATGAAAAACTGTTTTTT
CASSFTGGVNEKLFF
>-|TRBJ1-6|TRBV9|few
TGTGCCAGCAGCGTAACCTGGGACCTTGCTGGGGGACCCCTCCACTTT
CASSVTWDLAGGPLHF
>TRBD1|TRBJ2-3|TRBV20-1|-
TGCAGTGCGGGAACAGGGGGCGACACAGATACGCAGTATTTT
CSAGTGGDTDTQYF
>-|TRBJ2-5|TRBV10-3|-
TGTGCCATCAGTGTGGGGGCCCAAGAGACCCAGTACTTC
CAISVGAQETQYF
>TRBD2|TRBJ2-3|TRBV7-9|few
TGTGCCAGCAGCTCTCTACTAGCGGGGTTCCGGGATACGCAGTATTTT
CASSSLLAGFRDTQYF
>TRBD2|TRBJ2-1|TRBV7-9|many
TGTGCCAGCAGCTTTGCTAGCGGCAATGAGCAGTTCTTC
CASSFASGNEQFF
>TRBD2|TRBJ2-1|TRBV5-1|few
TGCGCCAGCAGCTACCTAGCGGGAGGGCCTAGCTCCTACAATGAGCAGTTCTTC
CASSYLAGGPSSYNEQFF
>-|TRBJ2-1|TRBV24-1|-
TGTGCCACCAGTGACTCTCCGGGGAGTGAGCAGTTCTTC
CATSDSPGSEQFF
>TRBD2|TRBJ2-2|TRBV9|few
TGTGCCAGCAGCGCCCCTCGGGGGGAGAACACCGGGGAGCTGTTTTTT
CASSAPRGENTGELFF
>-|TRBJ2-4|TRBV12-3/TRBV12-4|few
TGTGCCAGCAGGGACAGCCTAGCCAAAAACATTCAGTACTTC
CASRDSLAKNIQYF
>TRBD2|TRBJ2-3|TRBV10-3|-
TGTGCCATCAAGTTGACTAGCGGCACAGATACGCAGTATTTT
CAIKLTSGTDTQYF
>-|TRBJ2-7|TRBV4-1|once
TGCGCCACAAGCCAAGGCACAGGCTACGAGCAGTACTTC
CATSQGTGYEQYF
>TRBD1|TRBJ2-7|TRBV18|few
TGTGCCAGCTCCCGACAGGGTAGGATAGACTACGAGCAGTACTTC
CASSRQGRIDYEQYF
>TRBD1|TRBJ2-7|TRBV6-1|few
TGTGCCAGCAGTGAGCCGACAGGGGGTTTCCACGAGCAGTACTTC
CASSEPTGGFHEQYF
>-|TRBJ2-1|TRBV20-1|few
TGCAGTGCTAGCGCATCGGGCAACAATGAGCAGTTCTTC
CSASASGNNEQFF
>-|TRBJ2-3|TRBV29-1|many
TGCAGCCTAGACCCAGAGAGCACAGATACGCAGTATTTT
CSLDPESTDTQYF
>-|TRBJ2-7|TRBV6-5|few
TGTGCCAGCAGTTACCGGCAGGCCTACGAGCAGTACTTC
CASSYRQAYEQYF
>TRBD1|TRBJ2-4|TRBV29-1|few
TGCAGCGTTGTGGACAGGGGTAAAAACATTCAGTACTTC
CSVVDRGKNIQYF
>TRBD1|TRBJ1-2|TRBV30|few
TGTGCCTGGAGTAGGGGGACAGGGAAGTACCTTAACTATGGCTACACCTTC
CAWSRGTGKYLNYGYTF
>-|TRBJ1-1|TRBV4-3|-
TGCGCCAGCAGCCAAGATTTAAACAGTCCGGCTTTCTTT
CASSQDLNSPAFF
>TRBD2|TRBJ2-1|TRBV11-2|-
TGTGCCAGCAGCGGCAGACTAGCGGGATACAATGAGCAGTTCTTC
CASSGRLAGYNEQFF
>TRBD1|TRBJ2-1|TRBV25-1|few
TGTGCCATCTCAGGACAGGGATCCTACAATGAGCAGTTCTTC
CAISGQGSYNEQFF
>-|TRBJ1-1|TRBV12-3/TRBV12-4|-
TGTGCCAGCAGTTCCACGACCGGGACGCTTGAATTGGGAGCTTTCTTT
CASSSTTGTLELGAFF
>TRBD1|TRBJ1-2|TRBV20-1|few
TGCAGTGCTAGAAGTGGGACAGGGGTAACGGGAGGCTACACCTTC
CSARSGTGVTGGYTF
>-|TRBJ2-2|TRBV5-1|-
TGCGCCAGCAGGGAGGAGCTTACCGGGGAGCTGTTTTTT
CASREELTGELFF
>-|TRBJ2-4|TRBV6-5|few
TGTGCCAGCAGTTACACCCTCACGGGAGCCAAAAACATTCAGTACTTC
CASSYTLTGAKNIQYF
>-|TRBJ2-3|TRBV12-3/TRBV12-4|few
TGTGCCAGCAGTTGGGCTAGCACAGATACGCAGTATTTT
CASSWASTDTQYF
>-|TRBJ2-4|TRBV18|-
TGTGCCAGCTCACAGGGAAGCACAGGCAAAAACATTCAGTACTTC
CASSQGSTGKNIQYF
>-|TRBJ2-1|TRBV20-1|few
TGCAGTGCTAGAGATCAGGGACCCCAGCGGAATGAGCAGTTCTTC
CSARDQGPQRNEQFF
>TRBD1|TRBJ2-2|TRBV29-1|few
TGCAGCGGAAACAGGGGGCGGGGGGAGCTGTTTTTT
CSGNRGRGELFF
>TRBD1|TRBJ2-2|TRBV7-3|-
TGTGCCAGCAGCTTAATTCAGGGGGTAGGGGAGCTGTTTTTT
CASSLIQGVGELFF
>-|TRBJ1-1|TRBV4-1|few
TGCGCCAGCAGCCGATCTGTATCGGGCACTGAAGCTTTCTTT
CASSRSVSGTEAFF
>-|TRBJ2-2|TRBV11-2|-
TGTGCCAGCAGCTTAGACCCCACTCCTTTGGCCGGGGAGCTGTTTTTT
CASSLDPTPLAGELFF
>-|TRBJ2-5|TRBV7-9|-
TGTGCCAGCAGCTTAAGTGTCAGCCGGGAGACCCAGTACTTC
CASSLSVSRETQYF
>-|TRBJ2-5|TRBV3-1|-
TGTGCCAGCAGCCAGCAGGGAGTGGAGACCCAGTACTTC
CASSQQGVETQYF
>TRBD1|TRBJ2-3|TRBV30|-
TGTGCCTGGAGGTCCCCAGACAGGGGGACCGATACGCAGTATTTT
CAWRSPDRGTDTQYF
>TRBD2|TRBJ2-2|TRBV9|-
TGTGCCAGCAGCGACGCGACTAGCGGGGCCGGCCGGAACACCGGGGAGCTGTTTTTT
CASSDATSGAGRNTGELFF
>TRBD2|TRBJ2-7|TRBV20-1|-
TGCAGTGCTAAGAATCCTAGCGGGAGCTCCTACGAGCAGTACTTC
CSAKNPSGSSYEQYF
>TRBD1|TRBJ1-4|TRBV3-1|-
TGTGCCAGCAGTTTCCGACAGGGAAATGAAAAACTGTTTTTT
CASSFRQGNEKLFF
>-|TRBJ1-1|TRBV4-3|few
TGCGCCAGCAGCCAATCGTCAGGGCGCGGGCCTGAAGCTTTCTTT
CASSQSSGRGPEAFF
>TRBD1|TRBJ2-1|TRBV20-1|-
TGCAGTCTCGGACAGGGCCAAAGGGGGCAGTTCTTC
CSLGQGQRGQFF
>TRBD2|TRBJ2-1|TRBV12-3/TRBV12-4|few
TGTGCCAGCAGCCTTAGCGGGGGGGCCTCTCGGGAGCAGTTCTTC
CASSLSGGASREQFF